This record looks at one T cell receptor (beta chain) sequence and its context. This clonotype was counted between two and nine times. Its recognized antigen is unknown. No base qualities exist here, and no much larger clone lies one base off it. Via the germline V gene (reference sequence), CDR1 is MNHNY and CDR2 SVGAGI. Trimming takes 7 bases off V and 4 bases off J; junction bases not matched to a gene: 7. The CDR3 runs 15 amino acids, cysteine and phenylalanine included. The retained sequence is limited to the CDR3, 45 bases, with the frame set at the first base. The data were taken from a study of T cell repertoires in cytomegalovirus infection (dated by TCRdb to between 2017 and 2020). As for the study more broadly: Because public TCR beta signatures pointed to carriage of CMV infection together with the matching HLA type, the HLA type of each donor mattered for the analysis. What the study reported, not specific to this receptor: The ex vivo response was dominated by HLA-C-restricted CMV-specific TCR beta clonotypes, which also provided the single most frequent clonotype in two of eight donors. In both this cohort and an independent cohort of approximately 350 donors, the cumulative frequency of public TCR beta family members distinguished carriers of CMV infection plus the relevant HLA type.

TCRdb names Illumina HiSeq 1500 as the instrument used. TCRdb handled the public reads itself, with Q25 trimming in fastp and clone calling in MiXCR, and kept productive beta chains. Each CDR3 protein gets just one entry, which takes the most common genes and DNA from the rows behind it. Counted in this sample were around 450,000 distinct CDR3 sequences; around 32% of them appeared once. The ten largest clones add up to roughly an eighth of the sample. Sequencing input: PBMCs. This sequence originates from a human donor in good health (CMV status not recorded). Some clones in this sample may be carry-over from other donors' samples. The chain uses TRBV6-6 and TRBJ1-5, and TRBD1 matches 10 of the central bases. The DNA reads TGTGCCAGCATTACTCTGGGACAGGGGAATCAGCCCCAGCATTTT. The encoded protein is CASITLGQGNQPQHF.